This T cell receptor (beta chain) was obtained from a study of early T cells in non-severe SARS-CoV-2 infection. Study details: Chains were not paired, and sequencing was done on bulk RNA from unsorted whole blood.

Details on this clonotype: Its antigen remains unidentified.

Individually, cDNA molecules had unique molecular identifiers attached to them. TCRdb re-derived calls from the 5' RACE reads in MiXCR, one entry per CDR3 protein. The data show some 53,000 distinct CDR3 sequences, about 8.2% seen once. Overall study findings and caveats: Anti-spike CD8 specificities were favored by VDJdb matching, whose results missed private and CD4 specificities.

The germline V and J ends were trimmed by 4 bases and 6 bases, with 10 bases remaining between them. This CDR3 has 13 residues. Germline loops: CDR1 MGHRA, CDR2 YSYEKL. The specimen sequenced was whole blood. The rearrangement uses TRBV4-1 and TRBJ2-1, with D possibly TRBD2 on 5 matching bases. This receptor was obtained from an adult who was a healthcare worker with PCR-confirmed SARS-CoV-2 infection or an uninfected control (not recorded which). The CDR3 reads CASSPARVNEQFF. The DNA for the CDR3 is TGCGCCAGCAGCCCGGCGAGGGTCAATGAGCAGTTCTTC.